This is a list of T cell receptor beta chains from one sample in a study of blood T cell repertoires in COVID-19. TCRdb's table, derived via immunoSEQ multiplex PCR, lists solely in-frame clones and lacks some. The sample comprises 320,000 or so clones, 87% of which are singletons, and approximately 1% rests with the top ten. Sequencing input: PBMCs or T cells enriched from blood (not recorded which). These receptors all stem from a woman aged 30 to 39 who had recovered from COVID-19. The conserved cysteine and the conserved F or W are not part of the CDR3 here. The D gene is left open where the match is weak.

V gene: TRBV2
D gene: TRBD2
J gene: TRBJ2-2
CDR3 protein: ASSEVSGATGELF

V gene: TRBV5-1
D gene: NA
J gene: TRBJ1-1
CDR3 protein: ASSLKDTTPNTEAF

V gene: TRBV5-4
D gene: TRBD2
J gene: TRBJ2-3
CDR3 protein: ASSSGLAGADTQY

V gene: TRBV5-1
D gene: TRBD1
J gene: TRBJ1-4
CDR3 protein: ASSPPGQFNEKLF

V gene: TRBV30
D gene: NA
J gene: TRBJ2-5
CDR3 protein: AWSGVKETQY

V gene: TRBV2
D gene: TRBD2
J gene: TRBJ2-7
CDR3 protein: ASLGTNSYEQY

V gene: TRBV10-3
D gene: NA
J gene: TRBJ1-1
CDR3 protein: AISDRMNTEAF

V gene: TRBV5-4
D gene: NA
J gene: TRBJ2-7
CDR3 protein: ASSLDEGDEQY

V gene: TRBV5-1
D gene: NA
J gene: TRBJ1-1
CDR3 protein: ASKRGTEAF

V gene: TRBV24-1
D gene: NA
J gene: TRBJ1-5
CDR3 protein: ATDIRSNQPQH

V gene: TRBV5-1
D gene: TRBD1
J gene: TRBJ1-4
CDR3 protein: ASSFTGGNEKLF

V gene: TRBV10-2
D gene: NA
J gene: TRBJ1-2
CDR3 protein: ASSDGTGRQDGYT